The clone carrying this T cell receptor (beta chain) was seen repeatedly, ten times or more. The antigen remains unidentified. CDR1 is SGHDT, CDR2 YYEEEE, per germline. This CDR3 comprises 12 residues. Trimming removed 4 bases at V and 3 bases at J, with 7 bases between. Synthesis of cDNA was performed by 5'RACE using 10-nucleotide random UMIs. From 15-18 subjects, each sequencing run yielded over 160 million TCR-beta sequences. One entry per CDR3 protein results from TCRdb running MiXCR on the 5' RACE reads. The sample contains around 68,000 distinct CDR3 sequences, roughly 3.7% of which appear only once. The record originates from a study of neurological immune-mediated disorders. Study-wide findings and caveats: TCR clonal expansion peaked in HTLV-1-associated myelopathy patients and was lowest in multiple sclerosis patients.

Sequencing input: PBMCs. The TCR sequence derives from a man in his forties or fifties with multiple sclerosis. The genes are TRBV5-6 and TRBJ1-1; D is unclear. The CDR3 loop is CASSKLYTEAFF. CDR3 bases: TGTGCCAGCAGCAAGCTCTACACTGAAGCTTTCTTT. The variable domain in full, with the rest retrieved from reference TRBV5-6 and TRBJ1-1, is DAGVTQSPTHLIKTRGQQVTLRCSPKSGHDTVSWYQQALGQGPQFIFQYYEEEERQRGNFPDRFSGHQFPNYSSELNVNALLLGDSALYLCASSKLYTEAFFGQGTRLTVV.